This entry lists 29 T cell receptor beta chains sequenced from one sample in a study of T cells in Graves' hyperthyroidism and ophthalmopathy. TCR beta CDR3 region amplification was performed from RNA transcripts. An initial round of RT-PCR targeting the TCR CDR3 relied on the HTBI primer set. TCRdb reprocessed the multiplex PCR reads via MiXCR and lists one record per CDR3 protein. The sample includes roughly 400,000 distinct CDR3 sequences, 11% to 15% of them seen just once. Sequencing used blood. Receptors originate from a man aged 50-59 years with Graves' ophthalmopathy.

This clonotype was seen at least ten times. The V and J genes are TRBV3-1 and TRBJ1-1, with a possible D match to TRBD1 (5 bases). V lost 6 bases and J 0 bases, leaving 11 bases between the germline ends. Germline V gene data show CDR1 as LGHDT and CDR2 as YNNKEL (reference sequence). This CDR3 is 14 amino acids long. The CDR3 coding sequence is TGTGCCAGCAGGCCGACAGAGTTGAACACTGAAGCTTTCTTT. Protein: CASRPTELNTEAFF.

This chain joins TRBV12-3 or TRBV12-4 and TRBJ2-1; no definite D call. V was trimmed by 4 bases and J by 10 bases, leaving 8 bases between them. This CDR3 has 11 residues. CDR3 nucleotides: TGTGCCAGCAGTTCTTTTTTCGAGCAGTTCTTC. Residues: CASSSFFEQFF.

The chain employs TRBV10-2 and TRBJ2-3; 10 positions match TRBD2. In germline, CDR1 is WSHSY, CDR2 SAAADI. CDR3 length: 16 residues. The V segment lost 7 bases and the J segment 0 bases; nucleotides outside the gene matches: 7. CDR3 amino acids: CASNPETSGSTDTQYF. CDR3 in DNA: TGCGCCAGCAATCCCGAGACTAGCGGGAGCACAGATACGCAGTATTTT.

This clonotype was counted ten times or more. The V call is TRBV7-3, the J call TRBJ1-1, with no clear D. CDR3 length: 15 amino acids. In germline, CDR1 is SGHTA, CDR2 FQGTGA. V dropped 5 bases and J dropped 3 bases, with 16 bases sitting between them. CDR3 loop: CASSIRTGEYTEAFF. The CDR3 region has the DNA TGTGCCAGCAGCATCAGGACGGGAGAGTACACTGAAGCTTTCTTT.

This clonotype was detected many times. The rearrangement joins TRBV28 to TRBJ1-2; D is ambiguous. V lost 6 bases and J lost 2, with 13 bases in between. The CDR3 consists of 14 residues. Germline CDR1 reads MDHEN; CDR2 reads SYDVKM. For the CDR3, the DNA is TGTGCCAGCAGCCAAGAGGCAGCCAACTATGGCTACACCTTC. Protein: CASSQEAANYGYTF.

This chain uses TRBV5-6 with TRBJ1-1; 8 nucleotides line up with TRBD1. V lost 7 bases and J lost 6; bases outside the gene matches: 14. CDR1 is SGHDT, CDR2 YYEEEE, per germline. This CDR3 is built from 15 residues. CDR3: CASSTWQGASAEAFF. The CDR3 DNA reads as TGTGCCAGCTCCACGTGGCAGGGGGCGTCCGCTGAAGCTTTCTTT.

This clonotype was detected many times. The V gene is TRBV2, the J gene TRBJ1-1; D possibly corresponds to TRBD1 (5 bases). CDR3 size: 15 residues. In germline, CDR1 is SNHLY, CDR2 FYNNEI. V was clipped by 2 bases and J by 2 bases, with 12 bases between them. This CDR3 reads CASSEWGSGNTEAFF. CDR3 nucleotide sequence: TGTGCCAGCAGTGAATGGGGGTCGGGCAACACTGAAGCTTTCTTT.

On this clonotype itself: A much larger clone is a single base away; this may be a read error. The chain combines TRBV14 with TRBJ2-3, with TRBD2 as a possible D gene (5 bases). CDR1 and CDR2 (germline): SGHDN, FVKESK. The V and J ends lost 4 bases and 6 bases respectively, with 20 bases between them. This CDR3 comprises 16 residues. The CDR3 nucleotides read TGTGCCAGCAGCCCAATGATCGGGAATAGGACGGATACGCAGTATTTT. Translated, it gives CASSPMIGNRTDTQYF.

This clonotype was seen at least ten times. The chain links TRBV6-1 to TRBJ1-2, with 8 bases fitting TRBD1. CDR1 and CDR2 (germline): MNHNS, SASEGT. CDR3 length: 11 amino acids. V trimming: 10 bases; J trimming: 6 bases; junction bases outside the gene matches: 4. In nucleotides, the CDR3 is TGTGCCAAAAAACAGGGGGATGGCTACACCTTC. Translation gives CAKKQGDGYTF.

This clonotype was detected many times. The chain recombines TRBV29-1 with TRBJ1-1; D gene ambiguous. Trimming took off 5 bases at V and 1 base at J, with 11 bases between the two ends. This CDR3 has 13 amino acids. Looked up from germline, CDR1 is SQVTM and CDR2 is ANQGSEA. This chain's CDR3 is CSVLPVGNTEAFF. CDR3 coding DNA: TGCAGCGTTCTGCCGGTGGGGAACACTGAAGCTTTCTTT.

This clonotype was found many times. The J gene is TRBJ2-7, the V gene TRBV29-1, with 7 positions matching TRBD2. Germline V gene sequence: CDR1 SQVTM, CDR2 ANQGSEA. The CDR3 spans 15 residues. V dropped 1 base and J dropped 0; count of bases not matched to a gene: 6. The CDR3 nucleotides are TGCAGCGTTGAAGGGGCTAGCGGAGACTCCTACGAGCAGTACTTC. Its protein product is CSVEGASGDSYEQYF.

This clonotype was seen at least ten times. The chain couples TRBV29-1 to TRBJ2-5, with 12 bases aligning to TRBD2. With V trimmed by 2 bases and J by 9 bases, 7 bases remained unmatched. The V gene's germline CDR1 is SQVTM and CDR2 ANQGSEA. The CDR3 has 14 residues. CDR3 nucleotide sequence: TGCAGCGTTGAACTAGCGGGAGGGCCCGTGGCCCAGTACTTC. Encoded protein: CSVELAGGPVAQYF.

The chain carries TRBV29-1 and TRBJ1-1; the D is unclear. This CDR3 is built from 12 residues. CDR1 and CDR2 (germline): SQVTM, ANQGSEA. The V gene lost 8 bases and the J gene lost 4 bases, with 14 bases spanning the gap. CDR3 amino acids: CSPYFGGTEAFF. The CDR3 DNA follows: TGCAGCCCATACTTCGGAGGCACTGAAGCTTTCTTT.

This clonotype has a count of ten or more. The CDR3 sequence is CAWSVSGAWAYEQYF. The CDR3 nucleotides read TGTGCCTGGAGTGTAAGTGGGGCGTGGGCCTACGAGCAGTACTTC. This chain links TRBV30 with TRBJ2-7, with D possibly being TRBD1 (5 bases). The CDR3 loop spans 15 amino acids. Germline lookup yields CDR1 GTSNPN and CDR2 SVGIG (reference sequence). V lost 0 bases and J lost 2, with 14 bases in between. Combining the CDR3 with reference TRBV30 and TRBJ2-7 gives the whole variable domain SQTIHQWPATLVQPVGSPLSLECTVEGTSNPNLYWYRQAAGRGLQLLFYSVGIGQISSEVPQNLSASRPQDRQFILSSKKLLLSDSGFYLCAWSVSGAWAYEQYFGPGTRLTVT.

V gene TRBV6-1 combines with J gene TRBJ1-3, with D hard to call. The CDR3 is 14 amino acids. The V end was cut by 4 bases, the J end by 0 bases, with 7 bases between. Germline loops: CDR1 MNHNS, CDR2 SASEGT. The CDR3 is CASSAASSGNTIYF. The CDR3 DNA sequence: TGTGCCAGCAGTGCAGCTAGCTCTGGAAACACCATATATTTT.

Ten or more counts support this clonotype. V is TRBV28 and J is TRBJ2-5; the D is unclear. The CDR3 runs to 12 residues. The germline CDR1 and CDR2 sequences are MDHEN and SYDVKM. Trimming pared 5 bases from V and 5 bases from J, leaving 9 bases between. The CDR3 reads CASSPQSETQYF. CDR3 bases: TGTGCCAGCAGTCCTCAGTCCGAGACCCAGTACTTC.

In its sample, this clonotype was seen many times. The chain uses TRBV12-3 or TRBV12-4 and TRBJ2-7, with D tentatively TRBD1 (5 bases). This CDR3 region has 14 residues. V gave up 7 bases and J gave up 2 bases, with 15 bases separating them. CDR3 bases: TGTGCCAGCACCCGCGAAGGGGTTACCTACGAGCAGTACTTC. It codes for CASTREGVTYEQYF.

This clonotype showed up just a few times. The rearrangement links TRBV6-1 to TRBJ2-7, with a tentative D call TRBD1 (6 bases). The germline V gene encodes CDR1 MNHNS and CDR2 SASEGT. V was clipped by 6 bases and J by 2 bases, with 23 bases between them. The CDR3 runs to 17 residues. The DNA of the CDR3 is TGTGCCAGCAGCCTCCCGGGACGAAGTAGGGGGACCTACGAGCAGTACTTC. Protein sequence: CASSLPGRSRGTYEQYF.

The gene calls are TRBV4-2 and TRBJ2-2; TRBD2 aligns across 13 bases. Trimming cost V 4 bases and J 6 bases; bases outside gene matches: 5. Germline V gene data show CDR1 as LGHNA and CDR2 as YNFKEQ. This CDR3 spans 16 amino acids. CDR3 sequence reads: CASSPGTSGTSGELFF. In DNA, the CDR3 is TGTGCCAGCAGCCCCGGGACTAGCGGGACGTCCGGGGAGCTGTTTTTT.

This clonotype was found many times. V usage is TRBV5-1 and J usage is TRBJ2-1; TRBD1 agrees at 9 bases. CDR3 size: 17 residues. The V and J ends lost 4 bases and 4 bases, in that order; junction bases with no gene match: 12. CDR1 and CDR2 from the germline V gene are SGHRS and YFSETQ. In DNA, the CDR3 is TGCGCCAGCAGCAAAGGGACAGGGAACGTTTTATACAATGAGCAGTTCTTC. Translating gives CASSKGTGNVLYNEQFF. Using reference TRBV5-1 and TRBJ2-1 for the parts outside the CDR3, the full variable domain is KAGVTQTPRYLIKTRGQQVTLSCSPISGHRSVSWYQQTPGQGLQFLFEYFSETQRNKGNFPGRFSGRQFSNSRSEMNVSTLELGDSALYLCASSKGTGNVLYNEQFFGPGTRLTVL.

This clonotype has ten or more counts. The genes are TRBV29-1 and TRBJ1-1; the D is unclear. Trimming cost V 4 bases and J 7 bases, with 16 bases left between them. This CDR3 is built from 13 residues. Looked up from germline, CDR1 is SQVTM and CDR2 is ANQGSEA. CDR3 loop: CSVVGLAGNEAFF. In nucleotides, the CDR3 is TGCAGCGTTGTGGGTCTGGCAGGCAATGAAGCTTTCTTT.

This clonotype was seen many times. The gene calls are TRBV10-3 and TRBJ2-1, with unresolved D. The germline V gene encodes CDR1 ENHRY and CDR2 SYGVKD. V lost 8 bases, J lost 4 bases, and 24 bases lay in between. This CDR3 region has 17 residues. CDR3 nucleotides: TGTGCCATCGACAAGACCACTCAAGCGAGCCCATACAATGAGCAGTTCTTC. Its translation is CAIDKTTQASPYNEQFF.

The chain couples TRBV19 to TRBJ2-7; 8 nucleotides align to TRBD1. The CDR3 sequence is 13 residues long. The germline gives CDR1 LNHDA, CDR2 SQIVND (reference sequence). Unmatched junction bases numbered 2, after V lost 4 bases and J lost 3 bases. In nucleotides, the CDR3 is TGTGCCAGTAGTACTGACAGGGGCTACGAGCAGTACTTC. It specifies CASSTDRGYEQYF.

The gene calls are TRBV24-1 and TRBJ2-3; a weak D match, TRBD1 (6 bases). The CDR3 is 16 amino acids. CDR1 and CDR2 (germline): KGHDR, SFDVKD. V was clipped by 4 bases and J by 2 bases, with 15 bases between them. CDR3 protein: CATSDPSGELTDTQYF. As DNA, the CDR3 is TGTGCCACCAGTGACCCCTCAGGGGAACTCACAGATACGCAGTATTTT.

This clonotype showed up just a few times. V is TRBV15 and J is TRBJ1-1, with 7 nucleotides matching TRBD1. The CDR3 spans 13 residues. The germline gives CDR1 LNHNV, CDR2 YYDKDF (reference sequence). V lost 6 bases to trimming and J lost 0 bases; unmatched junction nucleotides: 1. The CDR3 bases are TGTGCCACCAGAGGGACAGTGAACACTGAAGCTTTCTTT. Its protein product is CATRGTVNTEAFF. The variable domain in full, completed from reference TRBV15 and TRBJ1-1, reads DAMVIQNPRYQVTQFGKPVTLSCSQTLNHNVMYWYQQKSSQAPKLLFHYYDKDFNNEADTPDNFQSRRPNTSFCFLDIRSPGLGDTAMYLCATRGTVNTEAFFGQGTRLTVV.

The table lists this clonotype with many counts. V and J are TRBV3-1 and TRBJ1-1; D is unclear. This CDR3 is built from 14 residues. CDR1 and CDR2 (germline): LGHDT, YNNKEL (reference sequence). Trimming shortened V by 3 bases and J by 11 bases, and 19 bases separated the two germline ends. In DNA, the CDR3 is TGTGCCAGCAGCCATTACAGAGCTACTGAAGTGGCTTTCTTT. It is translated as CASSHYRATEVAFF.

The J gene is TRBJ2-1, the V gene TRBV15; possibly TRBD2 for D (6 bases). This CDR3 region has 12 residues. Trimming stripped 0 bases from V and 10 bases from J, with 7 bases between. From germline, CDR1 is LNHNV and CDR2 YYDKDF (reference sequence). CDR3 coding DNA: TGTGCCACCAGCAGAGACCGGGGGGAGCAGTTCTTC. It translates to CATSRDRGEQFF.

The chain couples TRBV29-1 to TRBJ1-4; D is undetermined. Germline values: CDR1 SQVTM, CDR2 ANQGSEA. Trimming removed 6 bases at V and 9 bases at J, with 17 bases between. This CDR3 is 13 amino acids long. The CDR3, as DNA: TGCAGCGTCACGTACCCCCTTACTCAAAAACTGTTTTTT. It yields the protein CSVTYPLTQKLFF.

This clonotype has a count of ten or more. The chain links TRBV18 to TRBJ2-5; D possibly corresponds to TRBD1 (6 bases). CDR1 and CDR2 (germline): KGHSH, LQKENI. Trimming left V 11 bases short and J 1 base short, with 17 bases between. CDR3 length: 14 residues. The CDR3 coding sequence is TGTGCCCAAAGGGGGTCCGGCCTCCAAGAGACCCAGTACTTC. Translated: CAQRGSGLQETQYF.